The next 27 T cell receptor beta chains were all read from a single sample in a study of T cells in Graves' hyperthyroidism and ophthalmopathy. TCR beta CDR3 region amplification was performed from RNA transcripts. First-round RT-PCR targeting the TCR CDR3 was performed with the HTBI primer set. One entry per CDR3 protein, called by TCRdb with MiXCR from the multiplex PCR reads. Here the sample spans hundreds of thousands of distinct CDR3 sequences, over 35% being singletons. Sequenced sample: blood. These receptors originate from a woman aged 35 to 49 with Graves' hyperthyroidism.

This clonotype was seen many times. The J gene is TRBJ1-5, the V gene TRBV6-4; 7 bases are shared with TRBD1. Trimming cost V 0 bases and J 6 bases; bases outside gene matches: 2. The CDR3 loop spans 14 amino acids. The germline CDR1 and CDR2 sequences are MRHNA and SNTAGT. Here the CDR3 reads CASSDSEGAQPQHF. In nucleotides, the CDR3 is TGTGCCAGCAGTGACTCGGAGGGGGCTCAGCCCCAGCATTTT.

The rearrangement links TRBV9 to TRBJ1-1; D is uncertain. The CDR3 is 14 amino acids. Trimming cost V 7 bases and J 4 bases, with 17 bases left between them. Germline V gene data show CDR1 as SGDLS and CDR2 as YYNGEE. CDR3 sequence reads: CASGPYGVSTEAFF. The CDR3 DNA reads TGTGCCAGCGGACCCTATGGGGTGAGCACTGAAGCTTTCTTT.

There are many counts of this clonotype. The chain uses TRBV20-1 and TRBJ1-6; D may be TRBD1 (5 bases). This CDR3 contains 13 residues. The V gene's germline CDR1 is DFQATT and CDR2 SNEGSKA (reference sequence). The V end was cut by 6 bases, the J end by 10 bases, with 16 bases between. The chain's CDR3 is CSAEGRVGSPLHF. For the CDR3, the DNA is TGCAGTGCCGAGGGCAGGGTGGGATCACCCCTCCACTTT.

The V call is TRBV20-1, the J call TRBJ2-5; the D gene could be TRBD1 or TRBD2 (5 bases each). The V and J ends lost 5 bases and 4 bases respectively, with 35 bases between them. The germline V gene encodes CDR1 DFQATT and CDR2 SNEGSKA (reference sequence). CDR3 length: 20 amino acids. CDR3: CSASPFGTYQALGILETQYF. Written as DNA, the CDR3 is TGCAGTGCTTCTCCCTTCGGGACCTATCAAGCATTAGGGATCCTAGAGACCCAGTACTTC.

This clonotype was observed many times. The genes are TRBV20-1 and TRBJ2-5; TRBD2 is a possible D gene (5 bases). The CDR3 sequence is 14 residues long. Germline V gene lookup returns CDR1 DFQATT and CDR2 SNEGSKA (reference sequence). Trimming removed 2 bases at V and 5 bases at J, with 15 bases between. CDR3 sequence: CSARRGFTMETQYF. The CDR3 coding sequence is TGCAGTGCTAGACGCGGGTTCACGATGGAGACCCAGTACTTC.

The chain combines TRBV6-6 with TRBJ1-6; D is possibly TRBD1 (5 bases). Trimming stripped 6 bases from V and 3 bases from J, with 12 bases between. The CDR3 consists of 15 residues. Germline CDR1 reads MNHNY; CDR2 reads SVGAGI (reference sequence). CDR3 in amino acids: CASRTPGLYNSPLHF. The CDR3 nucleotides are TGTGCCAGCAGGACCCCAGGGCTCTATAATTCACCCCTCCACTTT.

About this clonotype itself: An end of the junction differs from the germline gene, which may be a read error. The V gene is TRBV5-5, the J gene TRBJ2-7, with TRBD2 identical over 11 bases. The CDR3 extends over 17 amino acids. The germline V gene encodes CDR1 SGHKS and CDR2 YYEKEE (reference sequence). CDR3 coding DNA: TGCGCCAGCAGCCAAGATCCCGTCCTAGCGGGAGGAGGCGAGCAGTACTTC. Translation: CASSQDPVLAGGGEQYF.

The chain joins TRBV18 to TRBJ2-5; no clear D gene. CDR3 length: 15 residues. With 5 bases removed from V and 0 bases from J, the gap between germline ends came to 13 bases. Germline loops: CDR1 KGHSH, CDR2 LQKENI. DNA of the CDR3: TGTGCCAGCTCATTCCTGGAGTGGAACCAAGAGACCCAGTACTTC. Amino acids: CASSFLEWNQETQYF.

This clonotype was observed many times. The genes are TRBV5-8 and TRBJ1-2; D uncertain. The CDR3 has 12 residues. Per the germline V gene, CDR1 is SGHTS and CDR2 is YDEGEE. The V gene lost 2 bases and the J gene lost 2 bases, with 4 bases spanning the gap. The CDR3 region has the DNA TGTGCCAGCAGCTTTTTGAACTATGGCTACACCTTC. It codes for CASSFLNYGYTF.

This clonotype was seen repeatedly, ten times or more. The chain is built from TRBV7-6 and TRBJ2-7; D possibly corresponds to TRBD1 (6 bases). Trimming left V 5 bases short and J 6 bases short, with 14 bases between. The CDR3 extends over 13 amino acids. The V gene's germline CDR1 is SGHVS and CDR2 FNYEAQ. The CDR3 coding sequence is TGTGCCAGCAGCGCGGACAGCTTAAGCGAGCAGTACTTC. This encodes CASSADSLSEQYF.

This clonotype occurred many times. The genes are TRBV19 and TRBJ1-5, with a weak D call TRBD1 (6 bases). V lost 0 bases to trimming and J lost 5 bases, with 23 bases between them. The CDR3 is 19 amino acids. Germline V CDR1 and CDR2: LNHDA, SQIVND (reference sequence). CDR3 nucleotides: TGTGCCAGTAGTATAGAACGGCCAGGGTGGACAGCGTCGTATCAGCCCCAGCATTTT. Translation: CASSIERPGWTASYQPQHF.

On this clonotype: A much larger clone lies one base from this, so it may be a read error. The rearrangement links TRBV7-9 to TRBJ2-7; D call uncertain. This CDR3 is 14 amino acids long. The V gene's germline CDR1 is SEHNR and CDR2 FQNEAQ (reference sequence). The CDR3 DNA reads as TGTGCCAGCATATCCGAAGGATTCTCCTACGAGCAGCACTTC. As protein: CASISEGFSYEQHF.

The chain has TRBV6-5 and TRBJ2-7; perhaps TRBD1 as D (5 bases). This CDR3 has 14 amino acids. CDR1 and CDR2 from the germline V gene are MNHEY and SVGAGI. The V end was cut by 5 bases, the J end by 5 bases, with 16 bases between. The CDR3 nucleotides read TGTGCCAGCAGTGAAGCTTACGGCAGGGACGAGCAGTACTTC. Protein product: CASSEAYGRDEQYF.

The chain joins TRBV20-1 to TRBJ2-7; 13 nucleotides line up with TRBD2. The CDR3 is 15 amino acids. After removal of 7 bases from V and 3 bases from J, the junction contained 9 bases not matched to a gene. From germline, CDR1 is DFQATT and CDR2 SNEGSKA (reference sequence). This chain's CDR3 is CSVRTSGRPIYEQYF. CDR3 bases: TGCAGTGTTCGGACTAGCGGGAGACCTATCTACGAGCAGTACTTC.

The V and J genes are TRBV9 and TRBJ1-1, with TRBD1 matching 9 bases. J was trimmed by 5 bases and V by 2 bases; bases with no gene match: 7. Germline CDR1 is SGDLS and CDR2 is YYNGEE. CDR3 length: 15 residues. The DNA for the CDR3 is TGTGCCAGCAGCGTCACAGGGGGCGCACGGACTGAAGCTTTCTTT. Its translation: CASSVTGGARTEAFF.

As to this clonotype: A junction boundary mismatches the germline segment, possibly from a read error. The CDR3 DNA is TGCGCCAGCAGCTTGGCCCCAGGGTTGGACTATGGCTACACCTTC. Its translation: CASSLAPGLDYGYTF. The V call is TRBV5-5, the J call TRBJ1-2; D possibly corresponds to TRBD1 (5 bases). This CDR3 contains 15 residues. Germline V gene lookup returns CDR1 SGHKS and CDR2 YYEKEE (reference sequence).

This clonotype was counted ten times or more. This chain joins TRBV4-2 and TRBJ1-6, with D possibly being TRBD1 (5 bases). V was pared by 0 bases and J by 8 bases, with 11 bases between. The CDR3 length is 15 residues. Germline V gives CDR1 LGHNA, CDR2 YNFKEQ. The DNA for the CDR3 is TGTGCCAGCAGCCAAGAGGGGGTGGGTGATTCACCCCTCCACTTT. Its translation is CASSQEGVGDSPLHF.

This clonotype was recorded many times. This rearrangement joins TRBV7-2 to TRBJ2-5; 8 positions agree with TRBD1. The J segment lost 4 bases and the V segment lost 0 bases, leaving 4 bases of the junction unmatched. Germline lookup yields CDR1 SGHTA and CDR2 FQGNSA. The CDR3 loop spans 15 amino acids. CDR3 loop: CASSLAGDRRETQYF. As DNA, the CDR3 is TGTGCCAGCAGCTTAGCGGGGGACAGGCGAGAGACCCAGTACTTC.

The rearrangement uses TRBV6-1 and TRBJ1-6; D remains unclear. This CDR3 has 16 amino acids. Trimming removed 5 bases at V and 3 bases at J, with 14 bases between. Germline CDR1 MNHNS, CDR2 SASEGT. The CDR3 DNA follows: TGTGCCAGCAGTCCCCAGACACCCGACTATAATTCACCCCTCCACTTT. This gives the protein CASSPQTPDYNSPLHF.

This clonotype occurred many times. V and J are TRBV7-2 and TRBJ1-6, with D possibly matching TRBD1 (5 bases). CDR3 length: 15 amino acids. Germline CDR1 reads SGHTA; CDR2 reads FQGNSA. The V end lost 6 bases, the J end lost 2 bases, and 11 bases lay between the germline ends. The chain's CDR3 is CASSRGQTYNSPLHF. CDR3 DNA sequence: TGTGCCAGCAGTCGAGGACAAACCTATAATTCACCCCTCCACTTT.

This clonotype was observed at least ten times. The chain uses TRBV7-9 and TRBJ2-2; D not resolved. Germline-derived CDR1 and CDR2 are SEHNR and FQNEAQ (reference sequence). CDR3 length: 11 residues. The V gene lost 2 bases and the J gene lost 6 bases, with 1 base spanning the gap. CDR3 nucleotides: TGTGCCAGCAGCTTATCCGGGGAGCTGTTTTTT. This sequence encodes CASSLSGELFF.

This clonotype was seen at least ten times. This chain uses TRBV20-1 with TRBJ2-5; the match to TRBD2 covers 15 bases. Trimming removed 0 bases from V and 2 bases from J; junction bases left unmatched: 4. Germline lookup yields CDR1 DFQATT and CDR2 SNEGSKA (reference sequence). The CDR3 is 17 residues long. CDR3: CSARDPGLAGGQETQYF. The CDR3 bases are TGCAGTGCTAGAGATCCGGGACTAGCGGGGGGACAAGAGACCCAGTACTTC.

In regard to this clonotype: The conserved final phenylalanine or tryptophan is absent from the CDR3, which likely points to a read error. The gene calls are TRBV5-1 and TRBJ1-2; perhaps TRBD1 as D (5 bases). Germline CDR1 is SGHRS and CDR2 is YFSETQ. The germline V and J ends were trimmed by 6 bases and 11 bases, with 14 bases remaining between them. This CDR3 is 11 amino acids long. The CDR3 spells CASTPSGGYTL. DNA of the CDR3: TGCGCCAGCACCCCGAGCGGGGGATACACCCTC.

This clonotype was seen more than once but under ten times. The chain recombines TRBV7-2 with TRBJ1-2; D call uncertain. The CDR3 is 17 amino acids. Germline V gives CDR1 SGHTA, CDR2 FQGNSA. V lost 1 base and J 2 bases, leaving 17 bases between the germline ends. This chain's CDR3 is CASSLEGSTGLNYGYTF. The CDR3 nucleotides read TGTGCCAGCAGCTTAGAGGGTTCAACGGGTTTGAACTATGGCTACACCTTC.

The chain combines TRBV9 with TRBJ2-5, with TRBD2 as a possible D gene (6 bases). V lost 3 bases and J lost 2, with 14 bases in between. This CDR3 region has 15 residues. Germline V gene sequence: CDR1 SGDLS, CDR2 YYNGEE. The CDR3 is CASSGEAGWQETQYF. In nucleotides, the CDR3 is TGTGCCAGCAGCGGTGAAGCGGGTTGGCAAGAGACCCAGTACTTC.

To note about this clonotype: Since a much larger clone is just one base distant, this may be a read error. The chain uses TRBV9 and TRBJ1-2; 10 bases map to TRBD1. The CDR3 runs 14 residues. Germline V gene sequence: CDR1 SGDLS, CDR2 YYNGEE. The CDR3 loop reads CANSSRPGTGVYTF. In nucleotides, the CDR3 is TGTGCCAACAGCTCTCGTCCCGGGACAGGGGTCTACACCTTC. Drawing the rest from reference TRBV9 and TRBJ1-2, the complete variable domain is DSGVTQTPKHLITATGQRVTLRCSPRSGDLSVYWYQQSLDQGLQFLIQYYNGEERAKGNILERFSAQQFPDLHSELNLSSLELGDSALYFCANSSRPGTGVYTFGSGTRLTVV.

V usage is TRBV19 and J usage is TRBJ2-7, with 13 bases matching TRBD2. Germline lookup yields CDR1 LNHDA and CDR2 SQIVND (reference sequence). The J segment lost 2 bases and the V segment lost 8 bases, leaving 6 bases of the junction unmatched. This CDR3 comprises 15 residues. CDR3 region: CASEQGLAGPYEQYF. The CDR3, as DNA: TGTGCCAGTGAACAGGGACTAGCGGGGCCCTACGAGCAGTACTTC.